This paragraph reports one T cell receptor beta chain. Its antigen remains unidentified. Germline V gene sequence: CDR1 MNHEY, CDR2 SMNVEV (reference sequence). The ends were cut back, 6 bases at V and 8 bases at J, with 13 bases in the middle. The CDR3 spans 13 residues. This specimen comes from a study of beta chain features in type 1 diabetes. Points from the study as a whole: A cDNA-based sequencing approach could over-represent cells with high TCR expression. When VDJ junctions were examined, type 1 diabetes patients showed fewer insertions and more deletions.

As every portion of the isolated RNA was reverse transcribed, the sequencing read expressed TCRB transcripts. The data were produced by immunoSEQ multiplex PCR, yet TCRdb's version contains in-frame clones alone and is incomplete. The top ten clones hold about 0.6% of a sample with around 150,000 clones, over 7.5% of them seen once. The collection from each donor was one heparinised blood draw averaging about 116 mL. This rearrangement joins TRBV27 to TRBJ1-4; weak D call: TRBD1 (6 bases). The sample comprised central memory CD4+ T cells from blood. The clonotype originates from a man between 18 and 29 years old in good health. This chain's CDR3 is CASRQGNEEKLFF. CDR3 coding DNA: TGTGCCAGCAGACAGGGTAATGAGGAAAAACTGTTTTTT.